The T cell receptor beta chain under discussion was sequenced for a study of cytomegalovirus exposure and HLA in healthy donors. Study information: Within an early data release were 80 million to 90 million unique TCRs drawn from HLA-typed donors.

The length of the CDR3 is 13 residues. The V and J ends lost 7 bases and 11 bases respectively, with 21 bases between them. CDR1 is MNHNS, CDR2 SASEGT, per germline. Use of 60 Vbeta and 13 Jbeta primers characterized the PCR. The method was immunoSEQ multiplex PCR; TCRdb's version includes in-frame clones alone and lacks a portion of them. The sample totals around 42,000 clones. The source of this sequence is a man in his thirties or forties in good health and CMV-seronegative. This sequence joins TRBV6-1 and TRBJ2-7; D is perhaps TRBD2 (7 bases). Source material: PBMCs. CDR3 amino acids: CASTVSETGREYF. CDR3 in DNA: TGTGCCAGCACAGTCTCCGAAACAGGGAGGGAGTACTTC.